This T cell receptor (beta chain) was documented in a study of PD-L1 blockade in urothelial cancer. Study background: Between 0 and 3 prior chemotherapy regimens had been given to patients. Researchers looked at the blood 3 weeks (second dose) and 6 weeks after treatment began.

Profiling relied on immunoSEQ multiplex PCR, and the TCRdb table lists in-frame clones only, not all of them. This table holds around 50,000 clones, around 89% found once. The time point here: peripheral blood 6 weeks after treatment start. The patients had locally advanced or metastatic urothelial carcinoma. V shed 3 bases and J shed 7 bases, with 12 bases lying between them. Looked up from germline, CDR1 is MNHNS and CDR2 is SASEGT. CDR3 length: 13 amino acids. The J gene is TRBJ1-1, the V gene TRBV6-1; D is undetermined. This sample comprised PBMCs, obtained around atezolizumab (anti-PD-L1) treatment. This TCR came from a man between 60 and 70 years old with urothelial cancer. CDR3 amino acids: CASSEVRAGEAFF. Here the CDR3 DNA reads TGTGCCAGCAGTGAGGTGAGGGCGGGTGAAGCTTTCTTT.